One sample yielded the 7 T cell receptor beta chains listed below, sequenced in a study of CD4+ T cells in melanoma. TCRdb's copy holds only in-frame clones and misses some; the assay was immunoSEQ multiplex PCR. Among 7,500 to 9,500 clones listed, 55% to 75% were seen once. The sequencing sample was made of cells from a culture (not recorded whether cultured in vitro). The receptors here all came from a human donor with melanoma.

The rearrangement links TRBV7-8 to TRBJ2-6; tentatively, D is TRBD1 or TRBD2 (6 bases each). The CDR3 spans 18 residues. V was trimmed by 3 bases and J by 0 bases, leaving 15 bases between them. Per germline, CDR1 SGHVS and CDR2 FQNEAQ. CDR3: CASSFVTGAFSGANVLTF. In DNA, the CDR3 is TGTGCCAGCAGCTTTGTCACGGGGGCCTTCTCTGGGGCCAACGTCCTGACTTTC.

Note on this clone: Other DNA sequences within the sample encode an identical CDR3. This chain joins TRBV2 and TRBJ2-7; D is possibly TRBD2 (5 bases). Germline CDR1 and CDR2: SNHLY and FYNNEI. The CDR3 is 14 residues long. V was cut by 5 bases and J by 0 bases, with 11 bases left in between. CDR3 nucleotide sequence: TGTGCCAGCAGTCGGGCGGGTAGCTCCTACGAGCAGTACTTC. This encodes CASSRAGSSYEQYF.

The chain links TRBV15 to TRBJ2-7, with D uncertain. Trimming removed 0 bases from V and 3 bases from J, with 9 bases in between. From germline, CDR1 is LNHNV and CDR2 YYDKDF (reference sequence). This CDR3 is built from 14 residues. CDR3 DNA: TGTGCCACCAGCAGAGATCGGGCACACTACGAGCAGTACTTC. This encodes CATSRDRAHYEQYF.

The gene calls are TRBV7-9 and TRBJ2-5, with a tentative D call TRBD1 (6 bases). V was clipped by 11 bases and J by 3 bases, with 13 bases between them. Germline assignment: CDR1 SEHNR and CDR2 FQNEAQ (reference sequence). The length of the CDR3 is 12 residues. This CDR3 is CAGGWTEETQYF. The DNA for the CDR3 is TGTGCCGGGGGTTGGACAGAAGAGACCCAGTACTTC.

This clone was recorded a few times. CDR3 protein: CASSPVGTQYF. The CDR3 DNA reads as TGTGCCAGCAGCCCAGTGGGGACCCAGTACTTC. V is TRBV2 and J is TRBJ2-5, with D unclear. The length of the CDR3 is 11 residues. The V end was cut by 6 bases, the J end by 7 bases, with 9 bases between. Germline V gives CDR1 SNHLY, CDR2 FYNNEI. The entire variable domain, with the rest obtained from reference TRBV2 and TRBJ2-5, is as follows: EPEVTQTPSHQVTQMGQEVILRCVPISNHLYFYWYRQILGQKVEFLVSFYNNEISEKSEIFDDQFSVERPDGSNFTLKIRSTKLEDSAMYFCASSPVGTQYFGPGTRLLVL.

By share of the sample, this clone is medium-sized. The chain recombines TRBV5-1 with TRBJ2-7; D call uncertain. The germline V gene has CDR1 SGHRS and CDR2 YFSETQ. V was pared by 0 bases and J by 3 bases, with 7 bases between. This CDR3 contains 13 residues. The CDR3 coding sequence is TGCGCCAGCAGCTTGGGTCAGATCTACGAGCAGTACTTC. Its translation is CASSLGQIYEQYF.

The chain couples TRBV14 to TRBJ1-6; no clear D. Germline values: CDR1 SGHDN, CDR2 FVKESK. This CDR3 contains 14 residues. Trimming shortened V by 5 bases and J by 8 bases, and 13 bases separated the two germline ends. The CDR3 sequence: CASSEGREYSPLHF. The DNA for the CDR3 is TGTGCCAGCAGCGAAGGACGGGAATATTCACCCCTCCACTTT.